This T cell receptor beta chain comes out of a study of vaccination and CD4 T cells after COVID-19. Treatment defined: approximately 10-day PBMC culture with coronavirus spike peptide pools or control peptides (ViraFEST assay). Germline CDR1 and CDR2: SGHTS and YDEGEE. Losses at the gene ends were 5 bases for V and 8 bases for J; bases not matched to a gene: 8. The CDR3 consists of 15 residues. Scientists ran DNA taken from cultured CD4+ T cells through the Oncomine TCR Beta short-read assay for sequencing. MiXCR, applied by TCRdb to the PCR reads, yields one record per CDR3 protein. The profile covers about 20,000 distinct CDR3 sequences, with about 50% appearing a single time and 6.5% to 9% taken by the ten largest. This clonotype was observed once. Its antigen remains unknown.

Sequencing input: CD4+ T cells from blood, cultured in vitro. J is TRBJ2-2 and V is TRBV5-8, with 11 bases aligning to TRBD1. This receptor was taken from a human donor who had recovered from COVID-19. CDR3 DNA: TGTGCCAGCAGTCGTCGGGACAGGGGGTTGGGGGAGCTGTTTTTT. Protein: CASSRRDRGLGELFF. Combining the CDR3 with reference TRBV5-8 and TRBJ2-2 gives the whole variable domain EAGVTQSPTHLIKTRGQQATLRCSPISGHTSVYWYQQALGLGLQFLLWYDEGEERNRGNFPPRFSGRQFPNYSSELNVNALELEDSALYLCASSRRDRGLGELFFGEGSRLTVL.